This note documents a single TCR beta chain sequence. What it binds is unknown. These data come from a study of cytomegalovirus exposure and HLA in healthy donors. Broader study findings: Within the 100 to 150 validation repertoires, first-cohort TCR clusters tended to co-occur, according to a later analysis. Cytomegalovirus status was reportedly diagnosed by the classifier with high specificity and sensitivity.

Sequenced by immunoSEQ multiplex PCR; TCRdb stores in-frame clones only, minus some. The repertoire holds 260,000 or so clones, with around nine tenths as singletons. This CDR3 spans 15 amino acids. The junction had 11 bases not matched to a gene; V was cut back by 6 bases and J by 6 bases. Germline V lookup: CDR1 MNHNS, CDR2 SASEGT. The V call is TRBV6-1, the J call TRBJ1-5; 7 bases are shared with TRBD1. Sequenced input: PBMCs. The receptor's source is a man between 18 and 29 years old in good health and CMV-seronegative. The CDR3 DNA reads as TGTGCCAGCAGCTCCGGGACAGAAGCGGGTCAGCCCCAGCATTTT. Protein sequence: CASSSGTEAGQPQHF.